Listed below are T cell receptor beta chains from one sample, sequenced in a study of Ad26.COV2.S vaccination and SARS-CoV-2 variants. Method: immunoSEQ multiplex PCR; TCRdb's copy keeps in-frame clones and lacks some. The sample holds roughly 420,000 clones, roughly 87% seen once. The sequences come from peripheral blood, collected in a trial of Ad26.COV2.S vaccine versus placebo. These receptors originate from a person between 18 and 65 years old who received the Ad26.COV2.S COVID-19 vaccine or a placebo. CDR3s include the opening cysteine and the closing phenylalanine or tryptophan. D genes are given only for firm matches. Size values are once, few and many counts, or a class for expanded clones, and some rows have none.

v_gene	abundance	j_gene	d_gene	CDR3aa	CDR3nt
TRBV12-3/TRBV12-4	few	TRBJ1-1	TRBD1	CASITTGASEAFF	TGTGCCAGCATTACGACAGGGGCGTCTGAAGCTTTCTTT
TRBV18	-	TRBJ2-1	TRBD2	CASSPLFTGGHEQFF	TGTGCCAGCTCACCGCTGTTCACGGGGGGACATGAGCAGTTCTTC
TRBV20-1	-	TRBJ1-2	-	CSARDPGGYTF	TGCAGTGCTAGAGATCCAGGTGGCTACACCTTC
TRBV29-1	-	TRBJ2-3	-	CSVDPGVHTDTQYF	TGCAGCGTTGATCCCGGGGTCCACACAGATACGCAGTATTTT
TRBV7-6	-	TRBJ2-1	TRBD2	CASSGGPGLAFNEQFF	TGTGCCAGCAGCGGGGGGCCGGGACTAGCTTTCAATGAGCAGTTCTTC
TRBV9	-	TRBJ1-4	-	CASSVGLGSHEKLFF	TGTGCCAGCAGCGTAGGTTTGGGCAGCCATGAAAAACTGTTTTTT
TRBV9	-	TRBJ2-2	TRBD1	CASRSQGAVNTGELFF	TGTGCCAGCAGGTCCCAGGGGGCAGTAAATACCGGGGAGCTGTTTTTT
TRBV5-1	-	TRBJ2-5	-	CASSILNQETQYF	TGCGCCAGCAGCATACTAAATCAAGAGACCCAGTACTTC
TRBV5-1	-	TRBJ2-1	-	CASSLAGEYNEQFF	TGCGCCAGCAGCTTGGCCGGAGAGTACAATGAGCAGTTCTTC
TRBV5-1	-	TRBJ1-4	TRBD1	CASSRYRGPSEKLFF	TGCGCCAGCAGCCGATACAGGGGACCCTCTGAAAAACTGTTTTTT
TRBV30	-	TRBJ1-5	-	CAWSRGQTHQPQHF	TGTGCCTGGAGTCGGGGGCAGACACATCAGCCCCAGCATTTT
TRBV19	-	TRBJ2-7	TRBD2	CASSRSPGLANYEQYF	TGTGCCAGTAGTAGGTCCCCCGGACTAGCTAACTACGAGCAGTACTTC
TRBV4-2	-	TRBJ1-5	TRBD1	CASSPRDRGKSGSNQPQHF	TGTGCCAGCAGCCCCCGGGACAGGGGGAAGTCGGGTAGCAATCAGCCCCAGCATTTT
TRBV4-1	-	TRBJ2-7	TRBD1	CASSQVDRGVDEQYF	TGCGCCAGCAGCCAAGTAGACAGGGGGGTCGACGAGCAGTACTTC
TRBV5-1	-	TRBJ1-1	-	CASSLGYFVTEAFF	TGCGCCAGCAGCCTAGGGTATTTTGTGACTGAAGCTTTCTTT
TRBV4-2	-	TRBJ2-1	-	CASSRKDSYNEQFF	TGTGCCAGCAGCCGAAAAGATTCCTACAATGAGCAGTTCTTC
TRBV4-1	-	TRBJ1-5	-	CASSQGPRDNQPQHF	TGCGCCAGCAGCCAGGGGCCCCGAGACAATCAGCCCCAGCATTTT
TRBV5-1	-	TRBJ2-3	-	CASGRGGGRGADTQYF	TGCGCCAGCGGACGAGGAGGGGGCAGGGGCGCAGATACGCAGTATTTT
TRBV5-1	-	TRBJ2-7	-	CASSFTTAPRYEQYF	TGCGCCAGCAGCTTTACGACCGCCCCCCGCTACGAGCAGTACTTC
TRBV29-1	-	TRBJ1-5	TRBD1	CSVEGAGGLPAQHF	TGCAGCGTTGAAGGGGCAGGGGGCCTCCCGGCCCAGCATTTT